The sequence of this TCR beta chain was determined in a study of shared clonotypes between healthy human individuals. The germline V gene encodes CDR1 KGHSH and CDR2 LQKENI. The CDR3 has 14 amino acids. V gave up 2 bases and J gave up 3 bases, with 11 bases separating them. The data were produced by immunoSEQ multiplex PCR, yet TCRdb's version contains in-frame clones alone and is incomplete. The table has 2 million to 2.5 million clones, nearly 97% seen once. Sequenced material: naive CD4+ T cells sorted from blood. The subset was: CD45RA+ positively selected. This TCR was sampled from a man between 18 and 29 years old in good health. The V call is TRBV18, the J call TRBJ2-7, with unresolved D. In nucleotides, the CDR3 is TGTGCCAGCTCACCAGGCAGCGCGATCTACGAGCAGTACTTC. This translates into CASSPGSAIYEQYF.